These 29 T cell receptor beta chains share one sample of origin, sequenced in a study of blood T cell repertoires in COVID-19. Profiled with immunoSEQ multiplex PCR; TCRdb holds only in-frame clones, not every one. There are tens of thousands of clones in the sample; around 88% occur only once, and approximately 4.4% lies in the top ten. Sequencing was performed on peripheral blood. Source of these receptors: a woman older than 75 with acute or convalescent COVID-19.

The chain couples TRBV18 to TRBJ2-1; 9 bases align to TRBD1. Germline V gene data show CDR1 as KGHSH and CDR2 as LQKENI. The CDR3 spans 17 residues. V lost 2 bases, J lost 6 bases, and 11 bases stayed unmatched. The CDR3 DNA sequence: TGTGCCAGCTCACCATCTTGGTCTGGGACAGGGAGCAATGAGCAGTTCTTC. Its translation: CASSPSWSGTGSNEQFF.

The chain combines TRBV5-8 with TRBJ2-5, with 8 bases matching TRBD1. This CDR3 is 15 amino acids long. V trimming: 4 bases; J trimming: 2 bases; junction bases outside the gene matches: 7. From germline, CDR1 is SGHTS and CDR2 YDEGEE. The CDR3, as DNA: TGTGCCAGCAGCACCCGGACAGGGAGGCAAGAGACCCAGTACTTC. This sequence encodes CASSTRTGRQETQYF.

V gene TRBV5-4 combines with J gene TRBJ2-7; D gene uncertain. CDR3 length: 14 residues. Trimming removed 2 bases from V and 1 base from J, with 10 bases in between. CDR1 is SGHNT and CDR2 is YYREEE in the germline V gene (reference sequence). CDR3 coding DNA: TGTGCCAGCAGCTTAAGCAGGAATTCCTACGAGCAGTACTTC. Protein sequence: CASSLSRNSYEQYF.

The genes are TRBV29-1 and TRBJ1-3; D is possibly TRBD1 (5 bases). CDR1 is SQVTM and CDR2 is ANQGSEA in the germline V gene. Trimming took 4 bases from V and 0 from J, leaving 10 bases between them. The CDR3 covers 14 residues. The CDR3 is CSVVPQDSGNTIYF. The CDR3 bases are TGCAGCGTTGTCCCACAGGACTCTGGAAACACCATATATTTT.

This clone was counted once. V usage is TRBV3-1 (or the pseudogene TRBV3-2) and J usage is TRBJ2-3, with 8 bases lining up with TRBD2. The CDR3 covers 18 residues. Trimming removed 0 bases from V and 2 bases from J; junction bases left unmatched: 10. CDR1 is LGHDT, CDR2 YNNKEL, per germline (reference sequence). The CDR3 DNA reads as TGTGCCAGCAGCCAAGATATGGGACGGGGGGGCCTCACAGATACGCAGTATTTT. Its translation: CASSQDMGRGGLTDTQYF.

The rearrangement links TRBV5-5 to TRBJ2-5, with D possibly TRBD1 on 5 matching bases. The CDR3 is 15 amino acids. Trimming shortened V by 1 base and J by 1 base, and 11 bases separated the two germline ends. Germline CDR1 and CDR2: SGHKS and YYEKEE (reference sequence). The DNA for the CDR3 is TGTGCCAGCAGCTTGTACAGGAGAACCCAAGAGACCCAGTACTTC. It is translated as CASSLYRRTQETQYF. Complete variable domain (other parts from reference TRBV5-5 and TRBJ2-5): DAGVTQSPTHLIKTRGQQVTLRCSPISGHKSVSWYQQVLGQGPQFIFQYYEKEERGRGNFPDRFSARQFPNYSSELNVNALLLGDSALYLCASSLYRRTQETQYFGPGTRLLVL.

The chain has TRBV3-1 (or the pseudogene TRBV3-2) and TRBJ1-3, with a weak D call TRBD1 (6 bases). This CDR3 has 15 residues. V lost 1 base and J lost 4, with 11 bases in between. The germline CDR1 and CDR2 sequences are LGHDT and YNNKEL (reference sequence). CDR3 coding DNA: TGTGCCAGCAGCCAAGTTACAGGGTACGGAAACACCATATATTTT. Its translation is CASSQVTGYGNTIYF.

This chain links TRBV11-2 with TRBJ2-2; the match to TRBD1 covers 9 bases. The CDR3 runs 15 residues. The J segment lost 6 bases and the V segment lost 6 bases, leaving 8 bases of the junction unmatched. Germline CDR1 is SGHAT and CDR2 is FQNNGV. The CDR3 sequence: CASSYVGTGPGELFF. CDR3 coding DNA: TGTGCCAGCAGTTATGTAGGGACAGGGCCCGGGGAGCTGTTTTTT. Supplemented by reference TRBV11-2 and TRBJ2-2, the full variable domain reads EAGVAQSPRYKIIEKRQSVAFWCNPISGHATLYWYQQILGQGPKLLIQFQNNGVVDDSQLPKDRFSAERLKGVDSTLKIQPAKLEDSAVYLCASSYVGTGPGELFFGEGSRLTVL.

V usage is TRBV2 and J usage is TRBJ2-3; 8 bases match TRBD2. Germline values: CDR1 SNHLY, CDR2 FYNNEI. J gave up 3 bases and V 11 bases, and 13 bases lay outside the gene matches. The CDR3 length is 15 residues. Here the CDR3 reads CAPGGAGGWTDTQYF. Written as DNA, the CDR3 is TGTGCCCCCGGGGGGGCGGGGGGCTGGACAGATACGCAGTATTTT.

This chain joins TRBV6-5 and TRBJ2-7; 8 nucleotides align to TRBD2. Germline V CDR1 and CDR2: MNHEY, SVGAGI. V was clipped by 4 bases and J by 2 bases; unmatched bases: 7. CDR3 size: 15 residues. This CDR3 is CASSSSSGRTYEQYF. CDR3 DNA sequence: TGTGCCAGCAGTTCATCTAGCGGGCGTACCTACGAGCAGTACTTC.

The chain employs TRBV9 and TRBJ1-3; possibly TRBD1 for D (5 bases). Trimming removed 3 bases from V and 2 bases from J, with 12 bases in between. Germline V lookup: CDR1 SGDLS, CDR2 YYNGEE. The CDR3 length is 15 residues. Here the CDR3 reads CASSDTGEAGNTIYF. The CDR3 region has the DNA TGTGCCAGCAGCGATACGGGGGAGGCTGGAAACACCATATATTTT.

The gene calls are TRBV27 and TRBJ1-2, with D perhaps matching TRBD1 (5 bases). CDR1 is MNHEY, CDR2 SMNVEV, per germline (reference sequence). Trimming shortened V by 5 bases and J by 2 bases, and 21 bases separated the two germline ends. This CDR3 region has 17 residues. CDR3 residues: CASSKMGSPRGNYGYTF. As DNA, the CDR3 is TGTGCCAGCAGTAAAATGGGCTCACCCCGGGGGAACTATGGCTACACCTTC.

The chain couples TRBV5-1 to TRBJ2-5; TRBD2 aligns across 13 bases. This CDR3 is 17 amino acids long. Germline V gives CDR1 SGHRS, CDR2 YFSETQ. With V trimmed by 0 bases and J by 1 base, 3 bases remained unmatched. The CDR3 sequence: CASSLGLAGGGQETQYF. The CDR3 DNA is TGCGCCAGCAGCTTGGGACTAGCGGGAGGAGGCCAAGAGACCCAGTACTTC.

The V call is TRBV9, the J call TRBJ2-1; TRBD2 aligns across 8 bases. Germline trimming cut 1 base from V and 7 bases from J; bases unmatched to any gene: 4. CDR3 length: 14 amino acids. Germline V CDR1 and CDR2: SGDLS, YYNGEE. Here the CDR3 DNA reads TGTGCCAGCAGCGTAACGGGAGGGCCTAATGAGCAGTTCTTC. Protein: CASSVTGGPNEQFF. The full variable domain, its missing parts supplied by reference TRBV9 and TRBJ2-1, is DSGVTQTPKHLITATGQRVTLRCSPRSGDLSVYWYQQSLDQGLQFLIQYYNGEERAKGNILERFSAQQFPDLHSELNLSSLELGDSALYFCASSVTGGPNEQFFGPGTRLTVL.

In its sample, this clone was seen once. This chain uses TRBV24-1 with TRBJ1-5; a possible D gene is TRBD1 (5 bases). Per germline, CDR1 KGHDR and CDR2 SFDVKD. Trimming removed 9 bases at V and 15 bases at J, with 17 bases between. There are 11 residues in the CDR3. For the CDR3, the DNA is TGTGCCACCCAGCAGGCAGGGCATTGGCATTTT. It yields the protein CATQQAGHWHF.

The V gene is TRBV3-1 (or the pseudogene TRBV3-2), the J gene TRBJ1-1; TRBD1 matches at 7 bases. The V gene end was trimmed by 3 bases and the J gene end by 7 bases; junction bases not matched to a gene: 17. The germline V gene has CDR1 LGHDT and CDR2 YNNKEL (reference sequence). The CDR3 is 17 residues long. CDR3 sequence reads: CASSQAGSTAQGGEAFF. DNA for the CDR3: TGTGCCAGCAGCCAGGCCGGATCCACTGCCCAGGGGGGTGAAGCTTTCTTT.

The chain has TRBV5-1 and TRBJ2-1, with 7 positions matching TRBD1. V lost 5 bases and J lost 8; bases outside the gene matches: 10. The CDR3 has 14 amino acids. Germline CDR1 reads SGHRS; CDR2 reads YFSETQ. CDR3 loop: CASRLRGPLDEQFF. CDR3 DNA sequence: TGCGCCAGCAGGTTAAGGGGGCCCCTAGATGAGCAGTTCTTC.

This chain connects TRBV5-4 to TRBJ2-5, with a tentative D call TRBD1 (6 bases). CDR3 length: 14 residues. Germline V lookup: CDR1 SGHNT, CDR2 YYREEE (reference sequence). V gave up 4 bases and J gave up 5 bases, with 15 bases separating them. In DNA, the CDR3 is TGTGCCAGCAGCCCTACGGACAGCTGGGAGACCCAGTACTTC. Translating gives CASSPTDSWETQYF. The full variable domain, with the rest looked up from reference TRBV5-4 and TRBJ2-5, is ETGVTQSPTHLIKTRGQQVTLRCSSQSGHNTVSWYQQALGQGPQFIFQYYREEENGRGNFPPRFSGLQFPNYSSELNVNALELDDSALYLCASSPTDSWETQYFGPGTRLLVL.

The rearrangement uses TRBV29-1 and TRBJ1-1; D ambiguous. Germline V lookup: CDR1 SQVTM, CDR2 ANQGSEA. This CDR3 contains 14 residues. Trimming left V 2 bases short and J 1 base short, with 11 bases between. CDR3 sequence reads: CSVEFRLKNTEAFF. CDR3 nucleotide sequence: TGCAGCGTTGAATTTCGACTCAAGAACACTGAAGCTTTCTTT.

The chain has TRBV25-1 and TRBJ1-2, with D possibly TRBD1 on 6 matching bases. Trimming stripped 3 bases from V and 5 bases from J, with 13 bases between. The CDR3 is 14 residues long. The germline CDR1 and CDR2 sequences are MGHDK and SYGVNS. The CDR3 DNA is TGTGCCAGCAGTGACACAGGGAATCCTTATGGCTACACCTTC. This codes for CASSDTGNPYGYTF.

The chain is built from TRBV5-1 and TRBJ1-2; D is perhaps TRBD1 (6 bases). The CDR3 runs 13 residues. The germline CDR1 and CDR2 sequences are SGHRS and YFSETQ. V lost 7 bases and J lost 7, with 17 bases in between. The CDR3 reads CASRDILPAGYTF. CDR3 DNA sequence: TGCGCCAGCCGGGACATCCTTCCTGCTGGCTACACCTTC.

This clone was picked up one time. The rearrangement uses TRBV19 and TRBJ2-1; 8 bases line up with TRBD2. The J segment lost 5 bases and the V segment lost 5 bases, leaving 8 bases of the junction unmatched. Germline values: CDR1 LNHDA, CDR2 SQIVND (reference sequence). This CDR3 region has 15 residues. The CDR3 loop is CASSLFSGGNNEQFF. The CDR3 nucleotides are TGTGCCAGTAGTCTCTTCTCGGGAGGGAACAATGAGCAGTTCTTC.

The genes are TRBV27 and TRBJ2-7; D is perhaps TRBD2 (7 bases). Trimming left V 6 bases short and J 6 bases short, with 27 bases between. This CDR3 spans 17 amino acids. Germline V gives CDR1 MNHEY, CDR2 SMNVEV (reference sequence). CDR3 nucleotides: TGTGCCAGCAGACTCTGGGGGGGCAGGAGGACTGTGGGCGAGCAGTACTTC. Protein product: CASRLWGGRRTVGEQYF.

The chain has TRBV11-2 and TRBJ2-6; D is possibly TRBD2 (5 bases). Germline lookup yields CDR1 SGHAT and CDR2 FQNNGV. There are 16 residues in the CDR3. V lost 4 bases and J lost 3, with 13 bases in between. Written as DNA, the CDR3 is TGTGCCAGCAGCTCCCCCCGGGGTAATGGGGCCAACGTCCTGACTTTC. Translation: CASSSPRGNGANVLTF.

This clone was picked up a small number of times. In DNA, the CDR3 is TGTGCCAGCAGCTCCGGACTAGCGGGGGGGCCAGGAGAGACCCAGTACTTC. Translated: CASSSGLAGGPGETQYF. The genes are TRBV7-8 and TRBJ2-5; TRBD2 agrees at 15 bases. V dropped 4 bases and J dropped 4; count of bases not matched to a gene: 7. The germline CDR1 and CDR2 sequences are SGHVS and FQNEAQ. CDR3 length: 17 residues. Full variable domain (outside the CDR3, taken from reference TRBV7-8 and TRBJ2-5): GAGVSQSPRYKVAKRGQDVALRCDPISGHVSLFWYQQALGQGPEFLTYFQNEAQLDKSGLPSDRFFAERPEGSVSTLKIQRTQQEDSAVYLCASSSGLAGGPGETQYFGPGTRLLVL.

The rearrangement uses TRBV5-1 and TRBJ2-1, with 7 bases identical to TRBD1. The CDR3 is made up of 15 amino acids. Germline V lookup: CDR1 SGHRS, CDR2 YFSETQ. V was clipped by 0 bases and J by 4 bases; unmatched bases: 4. The CDR3 here is CASSLGGTAYNEQFF. Written as DNA, the CDR3 is TGCGCCAGCAGCTTGGGGGGGACAGCATACAATGAGCAGTTCTTC.

The chain uses TRBV18 and TRBJ1-1; D gene ambiguous. Trimming left V 2 bases short and J 4 bases short, with 14 bases between. This CDR3 contains 15 residues. Germline V lookup: CDR1 KGHSH, CDR2 LQKENI. The CDR3 here is CASSPSQAGTTEAFF. In DNA, the CDR3 is TGTGCCAGCTCACCAAGCCAGGCGGGTACCACTGAAGCTTTCTTT.

V and J are TRBV7-6 and TRBJ2-2; 8 bases line up with TRBD2. The CDR3 spans 15 residues. Germline CDR1 reads SGHVS; CDR2 reads FNYEAQ. J was trimmed by 7 bases and V by 4 bases; bases with no gene match: 8. For the CDR3, the DNA is TGTGCCAGCAGCTCCGGGACTAGGACTTACGGGGAGCTGTTTTTT. This gives the protein CASSSGTRTYGELFF.

CDR3 coding DNA: TGTGCCAGCAGCTTGAGTGGGACAGGCGCTCACGAGCAGTACTTC. Translated: CASSLSGTGAHEQYF. This chain uses TRBV7-3 with TRBJ2-7; TRBD1 aligns across 8 bases. Germline V gene data show CDR1 as SGHTA and CDR2 as FQGTGA. The junction had 9 bases not matched to a gene; V was cut back by 3 bases and J by 5 bases. This CDR3 is 15 amino acids long.